This T cell receptor (beta chain) was retrieved from a study of cytomegalovirus exposure and HLA in healthy donors. Notes on the study in general: Researchers reported in a later analysis that common viral pathogens appeared linked to several top clusters. It was shown in a later analysis that HLA-associated TCR beta chains were more clonally expanded than other, equally common chains.

The study ran its PCR with 60 Vbeta and 13 Jbeta primers. Measured with immunoSEQ multiplex PCR; TCRdb has only the in-frame clones, and not every one. The sample consists of nearly 110,000 clones, 81% of them appearing once. Details on this clone: The antigen is unknown.

Trimming removed 0 bases from V and 4 bases from J, with 10 bases in between. This CDR3 contains 14 residues. Germline-derived CDR1 and CDR2 are SGHRS and YFSETQ. The source material was PBMCs. This rearrangement joins TRBV5-1 to TRBJ1-1, with D possibly being TRBD1 (6 bases). This TCR was recovered from a man aged 30-40 years in good health and CMV-seronegative. The CDR3 DNA sequence: TGCGCCAGCAGCTTGGGACAGGCGTTCACTGAAGCTTTCTTT. Residues: CASSLGQAFTEAFF.